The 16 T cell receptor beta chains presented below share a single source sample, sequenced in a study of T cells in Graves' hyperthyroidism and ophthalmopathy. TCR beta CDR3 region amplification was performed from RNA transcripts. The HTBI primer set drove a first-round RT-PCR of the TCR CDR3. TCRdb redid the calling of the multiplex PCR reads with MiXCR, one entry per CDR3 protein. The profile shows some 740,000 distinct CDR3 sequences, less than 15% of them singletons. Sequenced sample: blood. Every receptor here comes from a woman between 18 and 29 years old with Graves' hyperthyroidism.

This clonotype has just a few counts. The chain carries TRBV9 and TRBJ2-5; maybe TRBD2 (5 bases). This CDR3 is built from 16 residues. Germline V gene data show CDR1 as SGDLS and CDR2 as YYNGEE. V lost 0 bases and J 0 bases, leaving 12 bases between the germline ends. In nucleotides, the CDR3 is TGTGCCAGCAGCGTAGGAGGGAGAGGTCACCAAGAGACCCAGTACTTC. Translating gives CASSVGGRGHQETQYF.

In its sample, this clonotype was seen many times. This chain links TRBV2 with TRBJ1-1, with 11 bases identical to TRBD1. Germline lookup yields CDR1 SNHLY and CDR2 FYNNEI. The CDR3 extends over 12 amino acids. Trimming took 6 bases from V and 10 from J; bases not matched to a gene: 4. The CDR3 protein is CASRRDRGAAFF. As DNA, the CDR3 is TGTGCCAGCAGAAGGGACAGGGGGGCAGCTTTCTTT. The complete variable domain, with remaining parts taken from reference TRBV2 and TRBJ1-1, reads EPEVTQTPSHQVTQMGQEVILRCVPISNHLYFYWYRQILGQKVEFLVSFYNNEISEKSEIFDDQFSVERPDGSNFTLKIRSTKLEDSAMYFCASRRDRGAAFFGQGTRLTVV.

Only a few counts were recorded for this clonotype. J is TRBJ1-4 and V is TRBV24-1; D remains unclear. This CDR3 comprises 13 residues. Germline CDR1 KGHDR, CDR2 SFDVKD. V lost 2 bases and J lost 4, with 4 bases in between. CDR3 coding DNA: TGTGCCACCAGTGATTGGGATAATGAAAAACTGTTTTTT. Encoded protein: CATSDWDNEKLFF.

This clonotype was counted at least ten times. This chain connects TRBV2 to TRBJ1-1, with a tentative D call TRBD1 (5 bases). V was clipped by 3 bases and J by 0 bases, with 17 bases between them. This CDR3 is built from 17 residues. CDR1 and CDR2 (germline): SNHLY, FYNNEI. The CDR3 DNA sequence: TGTGCCAGCAGTGACGCAGGGCAGCCGGACTTGAACACTGAAGCTTTCTTT. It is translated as CASSDAGQPDLNTEAFF.

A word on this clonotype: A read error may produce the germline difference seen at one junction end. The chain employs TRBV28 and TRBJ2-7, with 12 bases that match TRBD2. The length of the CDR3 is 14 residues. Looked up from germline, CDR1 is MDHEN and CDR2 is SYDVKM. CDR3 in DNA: TGTGCCAGCAGTGCATCTAGCGGGAGGGTCGAGCAGCACTTC. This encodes CASSASSGRVEQHF.

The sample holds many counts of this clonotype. This CDR3 is CSGRGRSDEQYF. The CDR3 DNA is TGCAGTGGAAGGGGGAGATCAGACGAGCAGTACTTC. V and J are TRBV20-1 and TRBJ2-7, with D perhaps matching TRBD1 (6 bases). The CDR3 runs to 12 residues. Germline V gene sequence: CDR1 DFQATT, CDR2 SNEGSKA (reference sequence). Trimming removed 7 bases from V and 5 bases from J, with 15 bases in between.

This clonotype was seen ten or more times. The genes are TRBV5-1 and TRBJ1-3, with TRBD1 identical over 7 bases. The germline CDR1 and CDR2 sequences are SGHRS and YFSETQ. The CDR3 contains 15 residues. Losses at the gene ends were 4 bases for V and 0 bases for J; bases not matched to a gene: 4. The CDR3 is CASSHGTASGNTIYF. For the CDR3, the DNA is TGCGCCAGCAGCCACGGGACAGCCTCTGGAAACACCATATATTTT.

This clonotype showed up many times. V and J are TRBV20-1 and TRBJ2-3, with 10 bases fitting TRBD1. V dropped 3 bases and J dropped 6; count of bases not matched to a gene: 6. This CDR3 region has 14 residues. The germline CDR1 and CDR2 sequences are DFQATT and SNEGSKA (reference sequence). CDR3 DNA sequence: TGCAGTGCTAGGGACAGGGGGAGTGAGGATACGCAGTATTTT. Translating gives CSARDRGSEDTQYF.

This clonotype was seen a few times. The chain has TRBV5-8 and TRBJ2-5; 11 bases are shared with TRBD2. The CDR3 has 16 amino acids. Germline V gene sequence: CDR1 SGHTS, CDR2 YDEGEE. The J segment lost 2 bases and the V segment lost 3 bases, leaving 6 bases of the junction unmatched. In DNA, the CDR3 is TGTGCCAGCAGCTGGGGGACTAGCGGATTACAAGAGACCCAGTACTTC. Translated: CASSWGTSGLQETQYF.

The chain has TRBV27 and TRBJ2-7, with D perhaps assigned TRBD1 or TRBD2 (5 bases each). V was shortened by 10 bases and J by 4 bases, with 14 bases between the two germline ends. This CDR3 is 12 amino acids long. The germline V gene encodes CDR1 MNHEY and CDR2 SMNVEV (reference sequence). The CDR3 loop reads CATGDGKYEQYF. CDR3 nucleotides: TGTGCCACCGGGGACGGAAAATACGAGCAGTACTTC.

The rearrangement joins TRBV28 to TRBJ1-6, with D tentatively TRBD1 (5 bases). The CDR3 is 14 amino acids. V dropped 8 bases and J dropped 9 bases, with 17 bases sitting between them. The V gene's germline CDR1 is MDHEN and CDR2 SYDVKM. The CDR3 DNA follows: TGTGCCAGCGGTAGAGGGACCTTAATTTCACCCCTCCACTTT. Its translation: CASGRGTLISPLHF.

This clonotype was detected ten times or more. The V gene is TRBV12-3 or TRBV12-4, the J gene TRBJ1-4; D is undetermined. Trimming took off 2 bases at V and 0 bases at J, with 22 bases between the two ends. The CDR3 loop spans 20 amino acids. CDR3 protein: CASSLKPSWHKNATNEKLFF. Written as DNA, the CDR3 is TGTGCCAGCAGTTTAAAGCCCAGTTGGCACAAGAACGCAACTAATGAAAAACTGTTTTTT.

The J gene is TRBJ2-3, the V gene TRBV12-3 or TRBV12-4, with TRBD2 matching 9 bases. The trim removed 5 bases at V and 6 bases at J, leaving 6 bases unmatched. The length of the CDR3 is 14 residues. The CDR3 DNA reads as TGTGCCAGCAGTAAACTAGCGGGCCGCGATACGCAGTATTTT. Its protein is CASSKLAGRDTQYF.

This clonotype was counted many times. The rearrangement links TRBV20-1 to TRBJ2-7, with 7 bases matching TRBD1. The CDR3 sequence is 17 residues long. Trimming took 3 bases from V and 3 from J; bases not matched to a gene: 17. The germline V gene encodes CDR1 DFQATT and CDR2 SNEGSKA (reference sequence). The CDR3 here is CSASGIGQETWRYEQYF. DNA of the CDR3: TGCAGTGCTAGTGGGATAGGACAGGAGACTTGGCGCTACGAGCAGTACTTC.

The chain's CDR3 is CASSLVRADGYTF. In nucleotides, the CDR3 is TGTGCCAGCAGCTTAGTCAGGGCCGACGGCTACACCTTC. The chain recombines TRBV13 with TRBJ1-2, with D possibly matching TRBD1 (5 bases). Germline CDR1 is PRHDT and CDR2 is FYEKMQ (reference sequence). Trimming stripped 1 base from V and 8 bases from J, with 11 bases between. The CDR3 length is 13 residues.

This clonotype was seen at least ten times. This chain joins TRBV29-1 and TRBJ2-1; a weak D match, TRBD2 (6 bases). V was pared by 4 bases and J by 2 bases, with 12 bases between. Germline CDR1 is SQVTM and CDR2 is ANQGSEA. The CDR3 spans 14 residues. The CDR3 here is CSVVSRGTYNEQFF. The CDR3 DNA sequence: TGCAGCGTTGTATCGCGCGGGACCTACAATGAGCAGTTCTTC.